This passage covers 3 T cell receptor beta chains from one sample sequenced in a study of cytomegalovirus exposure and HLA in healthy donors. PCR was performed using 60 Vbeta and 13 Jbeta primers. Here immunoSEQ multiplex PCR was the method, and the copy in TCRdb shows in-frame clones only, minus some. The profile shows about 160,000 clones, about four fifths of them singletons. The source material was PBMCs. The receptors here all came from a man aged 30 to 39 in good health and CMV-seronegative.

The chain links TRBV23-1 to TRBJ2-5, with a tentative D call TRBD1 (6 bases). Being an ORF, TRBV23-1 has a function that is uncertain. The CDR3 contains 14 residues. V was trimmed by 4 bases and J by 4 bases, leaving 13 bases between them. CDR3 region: CASSRNRVGETQYF. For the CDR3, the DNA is TGCGCCAGCAGTCGCAACAGGGTCGGAGAGACCCAGTACTTC.

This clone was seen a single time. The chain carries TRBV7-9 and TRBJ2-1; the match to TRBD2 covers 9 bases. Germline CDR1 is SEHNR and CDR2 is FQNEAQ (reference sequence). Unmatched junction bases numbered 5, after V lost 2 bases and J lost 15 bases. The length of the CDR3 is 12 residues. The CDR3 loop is CASSLPSGEGFF. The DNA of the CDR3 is TGTGCCAGCAGCTTACCTAGCGGGGAGGGGTTCTTC.

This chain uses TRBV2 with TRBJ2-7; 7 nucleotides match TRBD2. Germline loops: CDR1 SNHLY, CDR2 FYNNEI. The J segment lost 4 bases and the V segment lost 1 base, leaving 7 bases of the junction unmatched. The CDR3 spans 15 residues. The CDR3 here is CASSEGGGKLYEQYF. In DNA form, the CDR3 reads TGTGCCAGCAGTGAAGGGGGGGGAAAGTTATACGAGCAGTACTTC.